This entry describes one T cell receptor beta chain. The entry originates in a study of blood T cell repertoires in COVID-19. The wider study: COVID-19 samples, acute and convalescent, were from the United States, Italy and Spain. T cells, B-cell-depleted T cells, or PBMCs provided the cDNA or gDNA that served as material.

Original handling: Amplified reference gene primers provided the basis for estimating nucleated cell counts. Only in-frame clones appear in the TCRdb table, and some are missing; sequencing was by immunoSEQ multiplex PCR. Clone size and the V and J calls come from that table; the DNA yielded D and trimming. In the table there are 250,000 to 300,000 clones, approximately 90% of which are singletons. Germline values: CDR1 SQVTM, CDR2 ANQGSEA. This CDR3 contains 13 residues. The J segment lost 6 bases and the V segment lost 5 bases, leaving 4 bases of the junction unmatched. The source of this sequence is a woman in her thirties with active or convalescent COVID-19. Sequencing was done on a sample of peripheral blood. The rearrangement joins TRBV29-1 to TRBJ2-1; 10 bases align to TRBD2. DNA for the CDR3: TGCAGCGTTAGCGGGGGGGTAGTCAATGAGCAGTTCTTC. This codes for CSVSGGVVNEQFF.